The 8 T cell receptor beta chains listed next were all sequenced from one sample in a study of metastatic and nonmetastatic thyroid tumors. TCRdb re-processed the PCR reads through MiXCR. The repertoire holds a few thousand clones, with 25% to 30% as singletons. All patients were untreated before thyroid surgery. The sample was adjacent normal tissue. These receptors were obtained from a female donor with papillary thyroid cancer or a benign thyroid nodule (not recorded which). Some clones in this sample may be carry-over from other donors' samples.

This clone has only one observation. V is TRBV7-8 and J is TRBJ1-5; TRBD1 agrees at 7 bases. Germline V gives CDR1 SGHVS, CDR2 FQNEAQ. V lost 6 bases, J lost 2 bases, and 7 bases stayed unmatched. The CDR3 covers 15 residues. CDR3 region: CASSLQGDRNQPQHF. Here the CDR3 DNA reads TGTGCCAGCAGTCTGCAGGGGGATCGCAATCAGCCCCAGCATTTT.

V usage is TRBV6-1 and J usage is TRBJ2-1; perhaps TRBD1 as D (6 bases). The V end was cut by 4 bases, the J end by 6 bases, with 16 bases between. Germline values: CDR1 MNHNS, CDR2 SASEGT. The CDR3 covers 15 residues. Here the CDR3 reads CASSARGPFGNEQFF. In nucleotides, the CDR3 is TGTGCCAGCAGTGCCAGGGGCCCCTTCGGCAATGAGCAGTTCTTC.

V usage is TRBV12-3 or TRBV12-4 and J usage is TRBJ1-2; the D is unclear. There are 15 residues in the CDR3. Trimming removed 5 bases from V and 4 bases from J, with 17 bases in between. The CDR3 protein is CASSPSSGGSYGYTF. The CDR3 DNA is TGTGCCAGCAGTCCCAGTTCGGGAGGAAGCTATGGCTACACCTTC.

J is TRBJ2-7 and V is TRBV20-1; 9 bases are a match to TRBD2. The CDR3 has 12 residues. V gave up 3 bases and J gave up 6 bases; unmatched junction bases: 3. CDR1 and CDR2 (germline): DFQATT, SNEGSKA (reference sequence). For the CDR3, the DNA is TGCAGTGCTAGGATTAGCGGGAGCGAGCAGTACTTC. Protein sequence: CSARISGSEQYF.

This sequence joins TRBV9 and TRBJ2-7; D unclear. V dropped 0 bases and J dropped 6 bases, with 13 bases sitting between them. The CDR3 runs to 14 residues. Germline V gene data show CDR1 as SGDLS and CDR2 as YYNGEE. CDR3 nucleotides: TGTGCCAGCAGCGTAGGTACGATGGGGTTCGAGCAGTACTTC. Its protein is CASSVGTMGFEQYF.

Concerning this clone itself: Here the CDR3 omits its conserved ending phenylalanine or tryptophan, so a read error is the likely source. The V and J genes are TRBV20-1 and TRBJ2-7; 9 bases match TRBD1. The J segment lost 2 bases and the V segment lost 5 bases, leaving 7 bases of the junction unmatched. This CDR3 has 14 amino acids. From germline, CDR1 is DFQATT and CDR2 SNEGSKA (reference sequence). The CDR3 bases are TGCAGTGCTTCGGGACAGGGAGAGACCTACGAGCAGTACCTC. Translating gives CSASGQGETYEQYL.

CDR3 in amino acids: CASSPRTTRDYEQYF. CDR3 sequence (DNA): TGTGCCAGCAGCCCTAGAACCACAAGGGACTACGAGCAGTACTTC. V is TRBV14 and J is TRBJ2-7; D gene unclear. CDR3 length: 15 amino acids. Germline lookup yields CDR1 SGHDN and CDR2 FVKESK. The V end was cut by 4 bases, the J end by 3 bases, with 16 bases between.

This clone was seen more than once but under ten times. An end of the junction does not agree with germline; a read error may underlie this. The chain couples TRBV28 to TRBJ1-2; 8 bases agree with TRBD1. Per the germline V gene, CDR1 is MDHEN and CDR2 is SYDVKM. This CDR3 has 17 residues. CDR3 region: CASSLAGQGAINYGYAF. CDR3 nucleotides: TGTGCCAGCAGTTTGGCTGGACAGGGAGCTATTAACTATGGCTACGCCTTC.